This T cell receptor beta chain is drawn from a study of T cells after yellow fever vaccination. Findings of the study overall: Clonotype sharing between CD4 and CD8 compartments was small.

Trimming shortened V by 6 bases and J by 1 base, and 12 bases separated the two germline ends. The CDR3 is 14 residues long. CDR1 MNHEY and CDR2 SMNVEV come from the germline V gene (reference sequence). Concerning this clonotype: Its antigen is as yet unknown.

TCRdb fed the 5' RACE reads into MiXCR, producing one record per CDR3 protein. Altogether under 500,000 distinct CDR3 sequences are present, over 15% being singletons, with the ten largest covering roughly a sixth. This clonotype was sampled from a man between 18 and 35 years old who received the YFV17D yellow fever vaccine. The genes are TRBV27 and TRBJ1-1, with D possibly being TRBD1 (5 bases). The starting material was PBMCs, obtained before the yellow fever booster vaccination. The CDR3 loop reads CASSIQGSNTEAFF. CDR3 coding DNA: TGTGCCAGCAGCATTCAGGGTTCGAACACTGAAGCTTTCTTT.